The entry below gives a single T cell receptor (beta chain) sequence along with its context. This specimen belongs to a study of metastatic and nonmetastatic thyroid tumors. Using MiXCR, TCRdb reanalyzed the PCR reads. The sample lists under 20,000 clones, 25% to 30% occurring once. Patients underwent thyroid surgery, and none had received any treatment before it. The germline V and J ends were trimmed by 3 bases and 9 bases, with 9 bases remaining between them. CDR3 length: 12 residues. The V and J genes are TRBV12-3 or TRBV12-4 and TRBJ2-1; D may be TRBD1 (5 bases). Material: blood. The receptor was isolated from a male donor with papillary thyroid cancer or a benign thyroid nodule (not recorded which). Some clones in this sample may be carry-over from other donors' samples. For the CDR3, the DNA is TGTGCCAGCAGTTTTGTCAGGGCTGAGCAGTTCTTC. As protein: CASSFVRAEQFF.